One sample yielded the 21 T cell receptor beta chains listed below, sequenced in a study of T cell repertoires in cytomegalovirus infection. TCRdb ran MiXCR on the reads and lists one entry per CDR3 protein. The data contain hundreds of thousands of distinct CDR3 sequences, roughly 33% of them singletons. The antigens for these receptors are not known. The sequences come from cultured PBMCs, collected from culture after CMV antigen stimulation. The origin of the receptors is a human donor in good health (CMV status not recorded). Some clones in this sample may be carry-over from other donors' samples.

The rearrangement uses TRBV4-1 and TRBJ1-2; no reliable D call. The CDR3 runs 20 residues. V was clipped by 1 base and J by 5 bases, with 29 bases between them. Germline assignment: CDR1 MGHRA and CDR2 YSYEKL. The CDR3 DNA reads TGCGCCAGCAGCCAAGCCCCCCCCGATTTTGGACCGAACCGCTCTTATGGCTACACCTTC. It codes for CASSQAPPDFGPNRSYGYTF.

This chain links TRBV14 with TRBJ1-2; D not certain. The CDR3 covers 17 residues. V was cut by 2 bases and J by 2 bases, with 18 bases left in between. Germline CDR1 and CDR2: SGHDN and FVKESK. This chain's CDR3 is CASSQTAGIETNYGYTF. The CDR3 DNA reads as TGTGCCAGCAGCCAAACCGCGGGAATCGAGACGAACTATGGCTACACCTTC. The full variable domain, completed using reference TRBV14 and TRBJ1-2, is EAGVTQFPSHSVIEKGQTVTLRCDPISGHDNLYWYRRVMGKEIKFLLHFVKESKQDESGMPNNRFLAERTGGTYSTLKVQPAELEDSGVYFCASSQTAGIETNYGYTFGSGTRLTVV.

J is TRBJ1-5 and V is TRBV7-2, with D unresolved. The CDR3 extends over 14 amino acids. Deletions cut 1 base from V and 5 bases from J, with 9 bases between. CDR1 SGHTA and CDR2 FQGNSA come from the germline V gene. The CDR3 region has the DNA TGTGCCAGCAGCTTAGTAGTGAGGGATCAGCCCCAGCATTTT. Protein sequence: CASSLVVRDQPQHF.

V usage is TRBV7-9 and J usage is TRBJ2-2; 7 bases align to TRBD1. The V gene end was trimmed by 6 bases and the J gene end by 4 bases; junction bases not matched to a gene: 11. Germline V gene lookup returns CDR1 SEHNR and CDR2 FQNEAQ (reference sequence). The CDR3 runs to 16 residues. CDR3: CASRRDRHTVTGELFF. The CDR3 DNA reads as TGTGCCAGCAGAAGGGACAGACATACGGTCACCGGGGAGCTGTTTTTT.

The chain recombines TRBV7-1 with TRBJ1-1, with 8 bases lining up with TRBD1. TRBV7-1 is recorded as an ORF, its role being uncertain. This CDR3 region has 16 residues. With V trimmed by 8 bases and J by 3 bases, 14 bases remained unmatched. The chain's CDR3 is CASDRTGMYGDTEAFF. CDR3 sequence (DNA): TGTGCCAGCGATCGGACAGGGATGTACGGGGACACTGAAGCTTTCTTT.

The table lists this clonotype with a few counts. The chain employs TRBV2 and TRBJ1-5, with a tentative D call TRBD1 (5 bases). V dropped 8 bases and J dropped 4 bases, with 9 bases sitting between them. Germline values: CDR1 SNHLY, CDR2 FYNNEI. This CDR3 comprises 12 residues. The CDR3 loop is CASGDGNQPQHF. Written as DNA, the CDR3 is TGTGCCAGCGGGGACGGTAATCAGCCCCAGCATTTT.

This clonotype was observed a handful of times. The CDR3 is CASSPDRSGANVLTF. The CDR3, as DNA: TGTGCCAGCAGTCCTGACCGCTCTGGGGCCAACGTCCTGACTTTC. The chain has TRBV6-6 and TRBJ2-6; D uncertain. CDR1 is MNHNY and CDR2 is SVGAGI in the germline V gene (reference sequence). Trimming left V 5 bases short and J 0 bases short, with 8 bases between. The CDR3 contains 15 residues.

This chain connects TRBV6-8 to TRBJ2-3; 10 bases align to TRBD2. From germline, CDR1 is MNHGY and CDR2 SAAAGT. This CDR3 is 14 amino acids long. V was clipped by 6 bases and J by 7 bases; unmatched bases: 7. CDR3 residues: CASRTGLAVNTQYF. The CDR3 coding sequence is TGTGCCAGCAGAACCGGACTAGCGGTTAATACGCAGTATTTT.

The CDR3 nucleotides read TGTGCCAGCAGTTCACACGATCTATACACCATATATTTT. Translated: CASSSHDLYTIYF. The V and J genes are TRBV12-3 or TRBV12-4 and TRBJ1-3; D remains ambiguous. The CDR3 loop spans 13 amino acids. V was pared by 4 bases and J by 8 bases, with 12 bases between.

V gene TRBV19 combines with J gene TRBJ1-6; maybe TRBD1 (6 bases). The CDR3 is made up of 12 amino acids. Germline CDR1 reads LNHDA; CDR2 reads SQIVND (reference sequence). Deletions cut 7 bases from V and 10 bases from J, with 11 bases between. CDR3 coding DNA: TGTGCCAGTAAGGCCAGGGGCTCACCCCTCCACTTT. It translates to CASKARGSPLHF.

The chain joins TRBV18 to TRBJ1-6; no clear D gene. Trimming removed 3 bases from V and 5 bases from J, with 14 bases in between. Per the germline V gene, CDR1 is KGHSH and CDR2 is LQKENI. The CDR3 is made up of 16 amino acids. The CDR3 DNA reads TGTGCCAGCTCACCCTCGGGCAGAACTAATAATTCACCCCTCCACTTT. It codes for CASSPSGRTNNSPLHF.

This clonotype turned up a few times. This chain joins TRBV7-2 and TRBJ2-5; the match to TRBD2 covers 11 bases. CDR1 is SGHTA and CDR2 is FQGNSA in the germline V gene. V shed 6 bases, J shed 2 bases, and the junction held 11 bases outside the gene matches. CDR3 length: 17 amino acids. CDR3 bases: TGTGCCAGCAGTTCCTACCCGGGACTAGCGGCACAAGAGACCCAGTACTTC. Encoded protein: CASSSYPGLAAQETQYF.

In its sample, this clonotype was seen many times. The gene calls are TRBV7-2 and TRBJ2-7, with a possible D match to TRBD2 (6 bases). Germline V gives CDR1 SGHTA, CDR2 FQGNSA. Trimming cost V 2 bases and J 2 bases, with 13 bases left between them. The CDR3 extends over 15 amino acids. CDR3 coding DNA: TGTGCCAGCAGCTTAAGTGGGCGGGGCCCCTACGAGCAGTACTTC. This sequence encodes CASSLSGRGPYEQYF.

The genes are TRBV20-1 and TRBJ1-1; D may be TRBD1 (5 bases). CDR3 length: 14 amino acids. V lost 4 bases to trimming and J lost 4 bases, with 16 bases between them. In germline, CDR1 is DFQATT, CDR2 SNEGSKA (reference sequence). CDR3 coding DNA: TGCAGTGCTATGAAGTGGCAGGGAAGCACTGAAGCTTTCTTT. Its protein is CSAMKWQGSTEAFF.

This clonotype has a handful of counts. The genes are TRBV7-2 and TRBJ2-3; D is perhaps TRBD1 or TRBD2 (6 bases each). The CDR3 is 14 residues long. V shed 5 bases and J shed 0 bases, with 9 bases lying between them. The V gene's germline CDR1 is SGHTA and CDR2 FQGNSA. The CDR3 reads CASSEGGSTDTQYF. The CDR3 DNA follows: TGTGCCAGCAGCGAGGGGGGAAGCACAGATACGCAGTATTTT.

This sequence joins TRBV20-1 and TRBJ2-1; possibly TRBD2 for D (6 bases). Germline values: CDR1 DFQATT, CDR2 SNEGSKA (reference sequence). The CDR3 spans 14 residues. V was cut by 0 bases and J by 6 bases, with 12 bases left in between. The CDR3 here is CSARESGVGNEQFF. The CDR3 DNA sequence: TGCAGTGCTAGAGAGTCGGGAGTTGGCAATGAGCAGTTCTTC.

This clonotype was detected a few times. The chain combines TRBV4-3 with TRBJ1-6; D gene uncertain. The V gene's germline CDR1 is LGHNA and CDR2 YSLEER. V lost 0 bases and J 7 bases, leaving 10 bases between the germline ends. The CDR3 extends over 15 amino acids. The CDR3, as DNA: TGCGCCAGCAGCCAAGATGCCCTGATCAATTCACCCCTCCACTTT. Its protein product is CASSQDALINSPLHF.

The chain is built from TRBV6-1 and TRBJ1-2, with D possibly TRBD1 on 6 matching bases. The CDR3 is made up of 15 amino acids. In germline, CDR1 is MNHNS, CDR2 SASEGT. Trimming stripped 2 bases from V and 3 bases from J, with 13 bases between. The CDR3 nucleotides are TGTGCCAGCAGTGAAAGGGGAAGGGGGGACTATGGCTACACCTTC. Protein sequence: CASSERGRGDYGYTF.

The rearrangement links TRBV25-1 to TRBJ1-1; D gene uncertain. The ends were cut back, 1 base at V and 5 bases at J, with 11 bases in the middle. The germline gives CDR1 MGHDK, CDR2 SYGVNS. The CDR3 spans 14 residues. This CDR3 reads CASSESPGRTEAFF. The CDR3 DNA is TGTGCCAGCAGTGAATCTCCGGGGAGGACTGAAGCTTTCTTT.

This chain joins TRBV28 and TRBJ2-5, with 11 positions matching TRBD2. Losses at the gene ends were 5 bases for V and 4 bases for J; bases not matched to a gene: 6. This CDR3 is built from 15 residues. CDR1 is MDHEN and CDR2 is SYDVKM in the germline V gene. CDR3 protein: CASSQLAGDGETQYF. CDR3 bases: TGTGCCAGCAGTCAACTAGCGGGGGATGGAGAGACCCAGTACTTC.

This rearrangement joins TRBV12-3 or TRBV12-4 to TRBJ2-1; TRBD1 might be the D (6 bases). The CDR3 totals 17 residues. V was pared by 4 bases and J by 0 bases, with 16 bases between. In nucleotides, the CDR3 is TGTGCCAGCAGTTCCCGGACAGCTTTCAGCTCCTACAATGAGCAGTTCTTC. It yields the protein CASSSRTAFSSYNEQFF.